One and the same sample provided the 26 T cell receptor beta chains below, sequenced in a study of cytomegalovirus exposure and HLA in healthy donors. Primers: 60 Vbeta forward and 13 Jbeta reverse. Sequenced by immunoSEQ multiplex PCR; TCRdb stores in-frame clones only, minus some. The table has about 160,000 clones, about four fifths seen once; the top ten hold 6.3%. Sequencing input: PBMCs. The source of these receptors is a man aged 50 to 60 in good health and CMV-seropositive.

This chain uses TRBV18 with TRBJ2-2; 7 bases agree with TRBD1. This CDR3 has 15 amino acids. Looked up from germline, CDR1 is KGHSH and CDR2 is LQKENI. V was clipped by 2 bases and J by 6 bases; unmatched bases: 6. The CDR3 here is CASSPSRGSSGELFF. The CDR3 DNA reads TGTGCCAGCTCACCATCCAGGGGGAGTTCCGGGGAGCTGTTTTTT.

This chain uses TRBV11-3 with TRBJ2-2; weak D call: TRBD1 (7 bases). Germline V gene data show CDR1 as SGHNT and CDR2 as YENEEA. V was shortened by 5 bases and J by 2 bases, with 15 bases between the two germline ends. There are 16 residues in the CDR3. The CDR3 DNA reads as TGTGCCAGCAGCCGTGGCGGGACAGTCAACACCGGGGAGCTGTTTTTT. Translated: CASSRGGTVNTGELFF.

This chain links TRBV9 with TRBJ2-7; 9 nucleotides match TRBD1. CDR3 length equals 16 residues. Trimming took 4 bases from V and 3 from J; bases not matched to a gene: 11. Germline values: CDR1 SGDLS, CDR2 YYNGEE. CDR3 in DNA: TGTGCCAGCAGCTCTAGGCATACAGGGGGCCTCTACGAGCAGTACTTC. As protein: CASSSRHTGGLYEQYF. Using reference TRBV9 and TRBJ2-7 for the parts outside the CDR3, the full variable domain is DSGVTQTPKHLITATGQRVTLRCSPRSGDLSVYWYQQSLDQGLQFLIQYYNGEERAKGNILERFSAQQFPDLHSELNLSSLELGDSALYFCASSSRHTGGLYEQYFGPGTRLTVT.

This chain uses TRBV6-5 with TRBJ2-2; D uncertain. CDR1 and CDR2 (germline): MNHEY, SVGAGI. The CDR3 is 14 residues long. V lost 0 bases, J lost 1 base, and 3 bases lay in between. The CDR3 DNA is TGTGCCAGCAGTTACTCGAGGAACACCGGGGAGCTGTTTTTT. Translation: CASSYSRNTGELFF.

The chain joins TRBV29-1 to TRBJ2-7; 14 positions match TRBD2. The CDR3 consists of 16 residues. The germline CDR1 and CDR2 sequences are SQVTM and ANQGSEA. Trimming removed 4 bases from V and 2 bases from J; junction bases left unmatched: 7. CDR3 sequence (DNA): TGCAGCGTTGTATCGGGACTAGCGGGGGTAGCCTACGAGCAGTACTTC. It translates to CSVVSGLAGVAYEQYF.

The chain joins TRBV27 to TRBJ2-7; 9 nucleotides line up with TRBD2. Germline V gene lookup returns CDR1 MNHEY and CDR2 SMNVEV (reference sequence). V lost 2 bases to trimming and J lost 3 bases; unmatched junction nucleotides: 2. The CDR3 is 14 residues long. DNA for the CDR3: TGTGCCAGCAGTTTACGCGGGAGGGGCTACGAGCAGTACTTC. It codes for CASSLRGRGYEQYF.

The chain couples TRBV5-1 to TRBJ2-7; D possibly matches TRBD1 or TRBD2 (5 bases each). Trimming stripped 4 bases from V and 0 bases from J, with 11 bases between. The CDR3 contains 14 residues. Germline V gene lookup returns CDR1 SGHRS and CDR2 YFSETQ. The CDR3 here is CASSLGRSSYEQYF. The CDR3 bases are TGCGCCAGCAGCCTGGGACGGAGCTCCTACGAGCAGTACTTC.

V is TRBV13 and J is TRBJ1-1, with 7 bases lining up with TRBD1. In germline, CDR1 is PRHDT, CDR2 FYEKMQ (reference sequence). V shed 2 bases and J 1 base; nucleotides not matched to a gene: 7. This CDR3 is built from 16 residues. The CDR3: CASSLTKGAPNTEAFF. In nucleotides, the CDR3 is TGTGCCAGCAGCTTAACGAAGGGGGCTCCGAACACTGAAGCTTTCTTT.

The CDR3 loop is CASSLEASGVSYNEQFF. The CDR3 DNA sequence: TGCGCCAGCAGCTTGGAAGCTAGCGGGGTCTCCTACAATGAGCAGTTCTTC. V usage is TRBV5-1 and J usage is TRBJ2-1, with TRBD2 matching over 9 bases. The length of the CDR3 is 17 residues. Trimming cost V 0 bases and J 0 bases; bases outside gene matches: 4. Germline CDR1 reads SGHRS; CDR2 reads YFSETQ. Using reference TRBV5-1 and TRBJ2-1 for the parts outside the CDR3, the full variable domain is KAGVTQTPRYLIKTRGQQVTLSCSPISGHRSVSWYQQTPGQGLQFLFEYFSETQRNKGNFPGRFSGRQFSNSRSEMNVSTLELGDSALYLCASSLEASGVSYNEQFFGPGTRLTVL.

Only a few counts were recorded for this clone. The chain combines TRBV7-8 with TRBJ2-5, with 8 bases fitting TRBD1. Germline CDR1 reads SGHVS; CDR2 reads FQNEAQ. The CDR3 runs to 16 residues. The trim removed 0 bases at V and 5 bases at J, leaving 8 bases unmatched. The CDR3 is CASSLARGRGPETQYF. CDR3 in DNA: TGTGCCAGCAGCTTAGCCAGGGGCAGGGGGCCCGAGACCCAGTACTTC. Together with reference TRBV7-8 and TRBJ2-5, the CDR3 gives the full variable domain: GAGVSQSPRYKVAKRGQDVALRCDPISGHVSLFWYQQALGQGPEFLTYFQNEAQLDKSGLPSDRFFAERPEGSVSTLKIQRTQQEDSAVYLCASSLARGRGPETQYFGPGTRLLVL.

The V gene is TRBV10-1, the J gene TRBJ1-4; D perhaps matches TRBD1 (6 bases). The V and J ends lost 3 bases and 5 bases respectively, with 13 bases between them. This CDR3 has 15 amino acids. Germline CDR1 is WNHNN and CDR2 is SYGVQD (reference sequence). DNA for the CDR3: TGCGCCAGCAGTGAAGGACAGCTCCCAAATGAAAAACTGTTTTTT. Protein: CASSEGQLPNEKLFF.

The gene calls are TRBV5-6 and TRBJ2-5; TRBD1 agrees at 9 bases. Germline assignment: CDR1 SGHDT and CDR2 YYEEEE. J lost 5 bases, V lost 1 base, and 9 bases had no gene match. This CDR3 has 16 amino acids. Here the CDR3 DNA reads TGTGCCAGCAGCTTGAGCTTCGGGACAGGGTCCGAGACCCAGTACTTC. It yields the protein CASSLSFGTGSETQYF.

The chain employs TRBV29-1 and TRBJ2-3; weak D call: TRBD1 (5 bases). Trimming pared 5 bases from V and 0 bases from J, leaving 12 bases between. Germline V gives CDR1 SQVTM, CDR2 ANQGSEA. The CDR3 length is 14 residues. In DNA form, the CDR3 reads TGCAGCGTTCTCAGGGTGGTTAGCACAGATACGCAGTATTTT. The encoded protein is CSVLRVVSTDTQYF.

J is TRBJ1-4 and V is TRBV7-8; D is unclear. Germline V gives CDR1 SGHVS, CDR2 FQNEAQ. CDR3 length: 12 residues. V was cut by 4 bases and J by 8 bases, with 8 bases left in between. For the CDR3, the DNA is TGTGCCAGCAGCTCACCTGAGGAAAAACTGTTTTTT. It translates to CASSSPEEKLFF.

This clone was observed a few times. The J gene is TRBJ1-2, the V gene TRBV28; D unclear. CDR3 length: 13 amino acids. V lost 5 bases and J lost 2, with 9 bases in between. Germline V gene lookup returns CDR1 MDHEN and CDR2 SYDVKM. CDR3 sequence: CASSRTENYGYTF. CDR3 nucleotide sequence: TGTGCCAGCAGTCGTACAGAGAACTATGGCTACACCTTC.

CDR3 protein: CASNQGFNTEAFF. CDR3 DNA: TGTGCCAGCAACCAGGGTTTTAACACTGAAGCTTTCTTT. This chain links TRBV5-6 with TRBJ1-1; possible D gene TRBD1, 5 bases. Germline lookup yields CDR1 SGHDT and CDR2 YYEEEE. The length of the CDR3 is 13 residues. V lost 6 bases and J lost 2, with 11 bases in between.

V usage is TRBV2 and J usage is TRBJ2-5; D perhaps matches TRBD2 (6 bases). The DNA end is more similar to TRBJ2-7, so the J call may be wrong. The CDR3 is 13 amino acids. Per the germline V gene, CDR1 is SNHLY and CDR2 is FYNNEI. The CDR3 region is CASISGLVAEQYF. As DNA, the CDR3 is TGTGCCAGCATTTCGGGACTCGTCGCCGAGCAGTACTTC.

This clone occurred a few times. This chain connects TRBV19 to TRBJ1-2; D unresolved. The length of the CDR3 is 11 residues. From germline, CDR1 is LNHDA and CDR2 SQIVND (reference sequence). V lost 8 bases, J lost 7 bases, and 11 bases lay in between. The CDR3 DNA is TGTGCCAGTCGGCAGGTTTTTGGCTACACCTTC. Residues: CASRQVFGYTF. The full variable domain, completed using reference TRBV19 and TRBJ1-2, is DGGITQSPKYLFRKEGQNVTLSCEQNLNHDAMYWYRQDPGQGLRLIYYSQIVNDFQKGDIAEGYSVSREKKESFPLTVTSAQKNPTAFYLCASRQVFGYTFGSGTRLTVV.

The genes are TRBV9 and TRBJ2-2; D gene ambiguous. V was trimmed by 0 bases and J by 5 bases, leaving 8 bases between them. The CDR3 covers 14 residues. In germline, CDR1 is SGDLS, CDR2 YYNGEE. The CDR3 is CASSVVTETGELFF. The CDR3 bases are TGTGCCAGCAGCGTAGTTACAGAGACCGGGGAGCTGTTTTTT.

Remarks on this clone: Other DNA sequences in the same sample also yield this CDR3. J is TRBJ1-6 and V is TRBV6-5; D unclear. The CDR3 length is 16 residues. V was shortened by 4 bases and J by 7 bases, with 17 bases between the two germline ends. Germline lookup yields CDR1 MNHEY and CDR2 SVGAGI. Here the CDR3 DNA reads TGTGCCAGCAGTTCCACAGAACTTGTATACAATTCACCCCTCCACTTT. It is translated as CASSSTELVYNSPLHF.

This clone was counted a single time. The CDR3 nucleotides are TGTGCCAGCAGCCGGCCGCAAGGGAGGCCCACCGGGGAGCTGTTTTTT. Translating gives CASSRPQGRPTGELFF. J is TRBJ2-2 and V is TRBV7-9, with a weak D call TRBD2 (6 bases). The CDR3 runs 16 residues. The ends were cut back, 5 bases at V and 4 bases at J, with 17 bases in the middle. Looked up from germline, CDR1 is SEHNR and CDR2 is FQNEAQ (reference sequence).

V is TRBV6-1 and J is TRBJ1-6; possible D gene TRBD1, 5 bases. CDR1 and CDR2 (germline): MNHNS, SASEGT. CDR3 length: 15 amino acids. Trimming left V 6 bases short and J 6 bases short, with 15 bases between. As DNA, the CDR3 is TGTGCCAGCAGATACGGACGGGGGTTTAATTCACCCCTCCACTTT. Translation: CASRYGRGFNSPLHF.

The rearrangement links TRBV27 to TRBJ2-2; D unclear. The CDR3 totals 15 residues. V was trimmed by 6 bases and J by 1 base, leaving 12 bases between them. Germline CDR1 reads MNHEY; CDR2 reads SMNVEV (reference sequence). CDR3 region: CASRRSHGNTGELFF. CDR3 sequence (DNA): TGTGCCAGCAGGAGATCCCATGGGAACACCGGGGAGCTGTTTTTT.

A single count supports this clone. The chain recombines TRBV19 with TRBJ1-3, with D possibly TRBD1 on 6 matching bases. The germline gives CDR1 LNHDA, CDR2 SQIVND (reference sequence). The CDR3 totals 15 residues. The V gene lost 5 bases and the J gene lost 8 bases, with 19 bases spanning the gap. In DNA form, the CDR3 reads TGTGCCAGTAGTCCAGGGGTCCGGGGCGGTGACACCATATATTTT. Its translation is CASSPGVRGGDTIYF.

In this sample, this clone turned up once. The gene calls are TRBV30 and TRBJ2-7; TRBD2 is a possible D gene (5 bases). Trimming took off 8 bases at V and 0 bases at J, with 17 bases between the two ends. Germline V lookup: CDR1 GTSNPN, CDR2 SVGIG (reference sequence). The CDR3 has 14 amino acids. The CDR3: CAGEKRRSSYEQYF. CDR3 nucleotides: TGTGCCGGGGAGAAGAGACGGAGCTCCTACGAGCAGTACTTC.

The chain links TRBV2 to TRBJ1-4, with 11 nucleotides matching TRBD1. The V and J ends lost 8 bases and 1 base, in that order; junction bases with no gene match: 6. The germline V gene encodes CDR1 SNHLY and CDR2 FYNNEI. This CDR3 region has 16 residues. CDR3 residues: CASDPGQGVTNEKLFF. The CDR3 nucleotides are TGTGCCAGCGACCCGGGACAGGGGGTAACTAATGAAAAACTGTTTTTT.